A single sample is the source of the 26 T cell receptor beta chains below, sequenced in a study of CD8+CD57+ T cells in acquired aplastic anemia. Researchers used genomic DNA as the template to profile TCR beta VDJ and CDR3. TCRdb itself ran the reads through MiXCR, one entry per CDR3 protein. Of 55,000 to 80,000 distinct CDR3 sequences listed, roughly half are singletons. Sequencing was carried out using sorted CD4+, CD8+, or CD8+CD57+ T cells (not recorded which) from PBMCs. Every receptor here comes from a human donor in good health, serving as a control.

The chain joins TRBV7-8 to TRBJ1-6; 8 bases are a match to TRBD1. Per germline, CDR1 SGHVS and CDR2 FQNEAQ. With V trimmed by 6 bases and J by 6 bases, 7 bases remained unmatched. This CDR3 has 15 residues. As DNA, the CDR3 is TGTGCCAGCAGTCTTACAGGGGGTGGTAATTCACCCCTCCACTTT. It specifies CASSLTGGGNSPLHF.

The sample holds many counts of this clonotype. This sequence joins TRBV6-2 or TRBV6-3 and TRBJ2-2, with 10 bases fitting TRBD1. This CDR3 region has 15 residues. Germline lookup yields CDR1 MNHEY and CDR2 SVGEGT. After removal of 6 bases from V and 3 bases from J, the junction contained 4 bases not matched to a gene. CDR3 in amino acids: CASSRQGADTGELFF. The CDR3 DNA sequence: TGTGCCAGCAGCCGACAGGGGGCGGACACCGGGGAGCTGTTTTTT.

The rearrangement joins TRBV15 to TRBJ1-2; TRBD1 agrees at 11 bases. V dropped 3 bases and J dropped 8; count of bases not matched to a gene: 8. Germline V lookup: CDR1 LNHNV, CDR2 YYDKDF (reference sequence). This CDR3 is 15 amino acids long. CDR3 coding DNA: TGTGCCACCAGCAGGGGTTGGACAGGGGGCCGGGGCTACACCTTC. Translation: CATSRGWTGGRGYTF. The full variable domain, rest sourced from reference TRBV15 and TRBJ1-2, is DAMVIQNPRYQVTQFGKPVTLSCSQTLNHNVMYWYQQKSSQAPKLLFHYYDKDFNNEADTPDNFQSRRPNTSFCFLDIRSPGLGDTAMYLCATSRGWTGGRGYTFGSGTRLTVV.

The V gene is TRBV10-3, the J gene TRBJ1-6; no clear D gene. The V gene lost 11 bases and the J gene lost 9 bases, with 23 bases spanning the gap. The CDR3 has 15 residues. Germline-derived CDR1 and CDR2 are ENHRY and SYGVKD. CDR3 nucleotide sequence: TGTGCCGTTATGGACGGCGTCCCGGGTGGTTCACCCCTCCACTTT. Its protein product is CAVMDGVPGGSPLHF.

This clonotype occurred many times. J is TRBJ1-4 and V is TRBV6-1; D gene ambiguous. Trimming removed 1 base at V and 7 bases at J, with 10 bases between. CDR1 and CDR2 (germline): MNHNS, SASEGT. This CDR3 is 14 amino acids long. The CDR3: CASSEDGEIEKLFF. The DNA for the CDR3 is TGTGCCAGCAGTGAAGATGGAGAGATTGAAAAACTGTTTTTT.

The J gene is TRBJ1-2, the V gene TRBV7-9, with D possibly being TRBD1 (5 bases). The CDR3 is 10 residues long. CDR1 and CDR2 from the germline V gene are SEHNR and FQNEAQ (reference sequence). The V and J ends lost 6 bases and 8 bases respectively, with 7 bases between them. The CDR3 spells CASRGLGYTF. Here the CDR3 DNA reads TGTGCCAGCAGGGGGCTAGGCTACACCTTC.

The CDR3 bases are TGTGCCAGCAGTTCACAGGTGTCTGGGGCCAACGTCCTGACTTTC. Encoded protein: CASSSQVSGANVLTF. The chain joins TRBV6-5 to TRBJ2-6, with D perhaps TRBD1 (5 bases). Germline assignment: CDR1 MNHEY and CDR2 SVGAGI. V was clipped by 4 bases and J by 1 base, with 8 bases between them. CDR3 size: 15 residues.

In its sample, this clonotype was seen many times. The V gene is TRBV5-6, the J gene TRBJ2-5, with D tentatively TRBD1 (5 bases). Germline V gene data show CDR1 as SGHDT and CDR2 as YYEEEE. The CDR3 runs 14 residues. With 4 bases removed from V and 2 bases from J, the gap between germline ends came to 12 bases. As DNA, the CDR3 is TGTGCCAGCAGCACCCGACAGTCACAAGAGACCCAGTACTTC. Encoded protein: CASSTRQSQETQYF.

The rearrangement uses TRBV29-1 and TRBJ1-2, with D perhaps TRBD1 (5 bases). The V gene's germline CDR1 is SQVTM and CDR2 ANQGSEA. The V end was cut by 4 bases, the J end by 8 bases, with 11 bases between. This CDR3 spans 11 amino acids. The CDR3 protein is CSVVGRDGYTF. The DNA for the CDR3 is TGCAGCGTTGTTGGCAGGGACGGCTACACCTTC.

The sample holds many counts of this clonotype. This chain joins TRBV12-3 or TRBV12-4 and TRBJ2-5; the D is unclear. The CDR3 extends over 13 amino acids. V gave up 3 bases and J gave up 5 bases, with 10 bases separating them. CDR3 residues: CASSFSHVETQYF. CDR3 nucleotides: TGTGCCAGCAGTTTCTCACATGTCGAGACCCAGTACTTC.

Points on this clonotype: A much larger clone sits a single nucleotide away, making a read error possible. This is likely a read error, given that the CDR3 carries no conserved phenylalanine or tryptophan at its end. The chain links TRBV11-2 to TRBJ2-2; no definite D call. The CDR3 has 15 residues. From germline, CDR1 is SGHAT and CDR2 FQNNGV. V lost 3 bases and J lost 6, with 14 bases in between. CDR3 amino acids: CASSLRYGFPGELFL. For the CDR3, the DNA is TGTGCCAGCAGCTTGCGATACGGGTTCCCCGGGGAGCTGTTTCTT.

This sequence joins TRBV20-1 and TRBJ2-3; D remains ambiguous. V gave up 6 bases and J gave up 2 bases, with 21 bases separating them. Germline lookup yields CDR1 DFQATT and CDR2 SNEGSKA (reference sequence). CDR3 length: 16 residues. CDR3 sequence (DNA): TGCAGTGCCGAAAATTACTTCGGCGTGGCCACAGATACGCAGTATTTT. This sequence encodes CSAENYFGVATDTQYF.

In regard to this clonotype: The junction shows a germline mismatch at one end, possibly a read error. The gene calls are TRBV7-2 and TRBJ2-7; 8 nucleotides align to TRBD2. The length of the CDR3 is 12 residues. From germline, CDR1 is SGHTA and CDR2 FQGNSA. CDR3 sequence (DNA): TGTGCCAGCAGCTTAGTAGCGGGATTGTGGAACTTC. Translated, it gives CASSLVAGLWNF. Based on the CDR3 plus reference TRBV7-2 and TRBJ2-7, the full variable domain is GAGVSQSPSNKVTEKGKDVELRCDPISGHTALYWYRQSLGQGLEFLIYFQGNSAPDKSGLPSDRFSAERTGGSVSTLTIQRTQQEDSAVYLCASSLVAGLWNFGPGTRLTVT.

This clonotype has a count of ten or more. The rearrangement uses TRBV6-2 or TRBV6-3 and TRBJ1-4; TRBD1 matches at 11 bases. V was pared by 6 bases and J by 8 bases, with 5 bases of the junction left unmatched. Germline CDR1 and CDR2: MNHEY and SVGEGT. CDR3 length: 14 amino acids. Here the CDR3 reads CASSTGQGAEKLFF. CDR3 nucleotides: TGTGCCAGCAGCACCGGACAGGGGGCCGAAAAACTGTTTTTT.

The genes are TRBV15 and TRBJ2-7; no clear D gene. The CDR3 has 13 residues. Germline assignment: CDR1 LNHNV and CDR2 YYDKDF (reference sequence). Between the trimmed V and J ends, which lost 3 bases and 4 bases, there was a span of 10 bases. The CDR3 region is CATSSTTPYEQYF. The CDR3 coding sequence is TGTGCCACCAGCAGTACGACACCTTACGAGCAGTACTTC.

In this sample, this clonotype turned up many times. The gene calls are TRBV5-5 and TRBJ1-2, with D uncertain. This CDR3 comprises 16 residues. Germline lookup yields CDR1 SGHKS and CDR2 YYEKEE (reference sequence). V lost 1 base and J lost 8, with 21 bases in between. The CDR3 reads CASSLYYPAGPIGYTF. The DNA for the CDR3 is TGTGCCAGCAGCTTGTACTATCCTGCAGGCCCAATAGGCTACACCTTC.

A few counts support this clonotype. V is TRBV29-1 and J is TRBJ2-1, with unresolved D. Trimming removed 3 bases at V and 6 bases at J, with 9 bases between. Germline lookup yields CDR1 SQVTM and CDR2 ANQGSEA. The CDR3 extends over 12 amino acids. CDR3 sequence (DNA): TGCAGCGTTGATGAGGTGGGCAATGAGCAGTTCTTC. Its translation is CSVDEVGNEQFF.

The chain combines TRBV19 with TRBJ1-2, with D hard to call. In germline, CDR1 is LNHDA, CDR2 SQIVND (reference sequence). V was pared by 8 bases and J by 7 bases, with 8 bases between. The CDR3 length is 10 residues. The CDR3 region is CASFLGGYTF. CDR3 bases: TGTGCCAGTTTTTTAGGTGGCTACACCTTC.

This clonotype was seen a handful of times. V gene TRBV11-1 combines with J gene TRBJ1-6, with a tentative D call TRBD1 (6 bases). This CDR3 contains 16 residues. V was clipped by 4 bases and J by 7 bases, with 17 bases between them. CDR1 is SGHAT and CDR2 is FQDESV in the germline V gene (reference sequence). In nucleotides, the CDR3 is TGTGCCAGCAGCTCAAAGCTCCAGGGGATGAATTCACCCCTCCACTTT. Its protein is CASSSKLQGMNSPLHF.

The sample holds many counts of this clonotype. CDR3 DNA: TGCGCCAGCAGCCGAACCACTCGCCGGGAGGGATACAATGAGCAGTTCTTC. Protein sequence: CASSRTTRREGYNEQFF. The rearrangement joins TRBV4-1 to TRBJ2-1; 8 nucleotides align to TRBD2. Per germline, CDR1 MGHRA and CDR2 YSYEKL. The CDR3 covers 17 residues. The V segment lost 4 bases and the J segment 4 bases; nucleotides outside the gene matches: 12.

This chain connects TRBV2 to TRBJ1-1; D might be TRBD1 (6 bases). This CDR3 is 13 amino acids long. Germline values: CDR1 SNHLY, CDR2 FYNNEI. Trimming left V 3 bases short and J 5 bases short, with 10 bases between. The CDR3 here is CASSDRDTTEAFF. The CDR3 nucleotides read TGTGCCAGCAGTGACAGGGACACTACTGAAGCTTTCTTT.

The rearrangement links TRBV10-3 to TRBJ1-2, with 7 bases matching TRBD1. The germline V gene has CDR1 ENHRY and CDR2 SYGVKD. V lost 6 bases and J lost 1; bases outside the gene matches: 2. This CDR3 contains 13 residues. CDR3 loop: CAIRGQSNYGYTF. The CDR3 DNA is TGTGCCATCAGGGGACAGAGTAACTATGGCTACACCTTC.

The CDR3 nucleotides are TGTGCCCTTAGAGGTGGGCAGGGGACAGATACGCAGTATTTT. Translation: CALRGGQGTDTQYF. V usage is TRBV10-3 and J usage is TRBJ2-3; the D gene is possibly TRBD1 (6 bases). From germline, CDR1 is ENHRY and CDR2 SYGVKD. Between the trimmed V and J ends, which lost 11 bases and 3 bases, there was a span of 18 bases. The CDR3 consists of 14 residues.

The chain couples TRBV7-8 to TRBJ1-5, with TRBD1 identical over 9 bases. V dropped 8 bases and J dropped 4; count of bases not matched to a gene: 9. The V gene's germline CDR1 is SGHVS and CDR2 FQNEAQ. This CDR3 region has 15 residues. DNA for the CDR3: TGTGCCAGCGGGGAGGGACAGGGCGGAAATCAGCCCCAGCATTTT. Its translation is CASGEGQGGNQPQHF.

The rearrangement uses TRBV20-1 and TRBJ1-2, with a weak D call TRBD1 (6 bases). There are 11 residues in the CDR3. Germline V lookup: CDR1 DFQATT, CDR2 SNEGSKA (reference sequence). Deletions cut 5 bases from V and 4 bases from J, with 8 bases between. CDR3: CSAPGAYGYTF. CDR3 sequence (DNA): TGCAGTGCTCCAGGGGCCTATGGCTACACCTTC.

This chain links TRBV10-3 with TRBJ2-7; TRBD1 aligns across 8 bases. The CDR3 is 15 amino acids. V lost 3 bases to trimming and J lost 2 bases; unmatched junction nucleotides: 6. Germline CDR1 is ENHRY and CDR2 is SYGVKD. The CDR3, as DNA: TGTGCCATCAGTGACCGGGACAGGTTGACCTACGAGCAGTACTTC. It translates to CAISDRDRLTYEQYF.